This T cell receptor (beta chain) was sequenced in a study of CD8+ T cells in alopecia areata (dated 2018 in TCRdb). Looking at the study overall: The treated patients took part in an open-label pilot trial in which moderate-to-severe alopecia areata was treated with oral tofacitinib at 5 to 10 mg twice daily. Tofacitinib-treated patients had biopsies at baseline and at 4 and 24 weeks of treatment, with a later scalp biopsy in several patients. Scalp tissue and sorted CD4+ and CD8+ peripheral blood T cells from patchy and totalis/universalis alopecia areata patients and from healthy controls were covered by human TCRbeta sequencing. Patients received tofacitinib for 6 to 18 months and were then followed off drug for 6 months to check for delayed response and recurrence. High-throughput TCRbeta sequencing was used to examine T cell clonal expansion in alopecia areata in both the C3H/HeJ mouse model and human patients. RNA was obtained with the PAXgene miRNA kit for fixed scalp, the miRNeasy kit for PBMCs, and the RNeasy kit for mouse skin. In treated patients, disease severity was measured using the SALT score, which gives the percentage of scalp surface area affected. Amplification of TCRbeta CDR3 regions was done by immunoSEQ multiplex PCR using 35 Vbeta forward primers and 13 Jbeta reverse primers. Scalp clonality was compared among normal scalp (n=4), patchy alopecia areata scalp (n=8), and alopecia totalis/universalis scalp (n=8). What the research found in general, with its limitations: Shared TCR sequences between patients were less evident than in mice, which may be partly attributable to HLA diversity in the patient population. Tofacitinib significantly lowered scalp clonality and the number of expanded CD8+ clones among the top 100 scalp clones. Unlike mouse skin, which is dominated by gammadelta T cells, normal human skin has resident alphabeta T cells that are also sequenced, and this complicates analysis of the scalp TCR repertoire. Many expanded lesional clones persisted in scalp and blood during tofacitinib treatment, which may partly explain relapse after stopping treatment. The treated cohort was small, with a single nonresponder, so links between baseline CD8+ expansion and response need larger studies. Higher clonality and more expanded CD8+ clones were observed in lesional scalp than in normal scalp, particularly in alopecia totalis/universalis, a finding suggestive of antigenic drive.

The CDR3 covers 14 residues, taking in both the cysteine and the phenylalanine. The retained sequence is limited to the CDR3, 42 bases, with the frame set at the first base. V is cut by 3 bases and J by 6 bases, and the space between the germline ends is 12 bases. For CDR1 and CDR2, the germline V gene lists KGHSH and LQKENI. The library was made by the immunoSEQ multiplex PCR assay. To provide template for TCR sequencing, every sample had RNA extracted and reverse transcribed into cDNA. SuperScript III was used to make first-strand cDNA, primed with a 2:1 mix of oligo-dT and random hexamers. A synthetic immune receptor repertoire was used to assess amplification bias, and residual bias was removed computationally. In the source study's methods: After raw reads were preprocessed to remove errors, the CDR3 was defined following IMGT conventions as running from the conserved cysteine to phenylalanine. Clonality was computed as 1 minus the Shannon entropy, with the entropy normalized by log2 of the number of productive unique TCRs. Whether each scalp clone was CD4 or CD8 was inferred by checking scalp TCRbeta sequences against the CD4 and CD8 repertoires from sorted blood. TCRdb obtained this table from immuneACCESS and retained in-frame rearrangements with V and J assigned. These tables miss some clones; where compared with another copy, unresolved V genes account for less than half of the shortfall, and the remainder is unexplained. From that table come the V and J calls and clone size; the DNA was used to work out D and trimming. For this sample there are about 150,000 clones; 45% to 60% appear just once. The ten largest clonotypes hold about 15% of the sample.

A note on this clone: Its antigen specificity is not known. No much larger clone exists at a distance of one base, and base qualities are not known.

This specimen's time point label, per the study, means: about 4 weeks on oral tofacitinib. Per the publication, the treatment or condition label means: oral pan-JAK inhibitor, 5-10 mg twice daily. Peripheral blood and lesional scalp punch biopsies were obtained from patients with alopecia areata. PBMCs were separated by density centrifugation and stained for CD3, CD4 and CD8, after which CD4+ and CD8+ T cells were sorted on a FACSAria. Sequences were derived from CD8+ T cells sorted from blood, sampled at week 4, from a patient treated with tofacitinib. This TCR came from a human donor with alopecia areata. The chain is made from TRBV18 and TRBJ1-5; tentative D gene TRBD1, with 5 bases matching. The bases read TGTGCCAGCTCACCGGGGAGGGGTGGTCAGCCCCAGCATTTT. Its translation reads: CASSPGRGGQPQHF.